The 22 T cell receptor beta chains in this list originate from one sample, sequenced in a study of blood T cell repertoires in COVID-19. The assay was immunoSEQ multiplex PCR, and TCRdb's table has in-frame clones only and misses some. The sample records more than 200,000 clones, roughly 86% being singletons. Sequencing was carried out using peripheral blood. Every receptor here comes from a woman aged 60-75 years with COVID-19, enrolled during active disease.

This clone was counted between two and nine times. The chain has TRBV2 and TRBJ1-4; 7 bases line up with TRBD1. Trimming cost V 6 bases and J 3 bases; bases outside gene matches: 4. The germline CDR1 and CDR2 sequences are SNHLY and FYNNEI. The CDR3 spans 14 residues. The CDR3 spells CASRRDSSNEKLFF. The CDR3, as DNA: TGTGCCAGCAGGAGGGACAGCTCTAATGAAAAACTGTTTTTT.

This clone appeared a few times. The chain carries TRBV4-2 and TRBJ2-1, with a weak D call TRBD1 (6 bases). Germline-derived CDR1 and CDR2 are LGHNA and YNFKEQ. Trimming cost V 0 bases and J 0 bases, with 15 bases left between them. The CDR3 is made up of 18 amino acids. The CDR3: CASSQERIQGRSYNEQFF. In DNA, the CDR3 is TGTGCCAGCAGCCAAGAGAGGATACAGGGACGCTCCTACAATGAGCAGTTCTTC.

The rearrangement uses TRBV24-1 and TRBJ2-3, with D perhaps matching TRBD2 (5 bases). Per germline, CDR1 KGHDR and CDR2 SFDVKD. Trimming left V 3 bases short and J 0 bases short, with 9 bases between. The CDR3 has 15 residues. The CDR3 bases are TGTGCCACCAGTGATCCACTAGGTAGCACAGATACGCAGTATTTT. It is translated as CATSDPLGSTDTQYF.

This sequence joins TRBV6-5 and TRBJ1-6; a possible D gene is TRBD1 (5 bases). Germline V gene lookup returns CDR1 MNHEY and CDR2 SVGAGI. V was trimmed by 8 bases and J by 7 bases, leaving 12 bases between them. The CDR3 length is 13 residues. CDR3 sequence: CASCRGINSPLHF. The CDR3, as DNA: TGTGCCAGCTGCCGGGGGATCAATTCACCCCTCCACTTT.

The chain links TRBV5-1 to TRBJ1-3; D remains ambiguous. Looked up from germline, CDR1 is SGHRS and CDR2 is YFSETQ. V was clipped by 0 bases and J by 7 bases, with 14 bases between them. The CDR3 has 15 amino acids. The CDR3 sequence: CASSLGTRRVNTIYF. In nucleotides, the CDR3 is TGCGCCAGCAGCTTGGGGACGCGGCGGGTCAACACCATATATTTT.

The genes are TRBV21-1 and TRBJ2-1; the table's D gene call, TRBD2, was not cross checked with the DNA. TRBV21-1 is deemed a pseudogene. The CDR3 contains 21 residues. Here the CDR3 DNA reads TGTGCCAGCAGCACCTTCCGGCGGGTAGCGGAGCCAAGGGTCTCCTACAATGAGCAGTTCTTC. The encoded protein is CASSTFRRVAEPRVSYNEQFF.

This chain uses TRBV7-6 with TRBJ2-5, with D possibly matching TRBD2 (5 bases). Germline CDR1 and CDR2: SGHVS and FNYEAQ. V was cut by 0 bases and J by 5 bases, with 13 bases left in between. This CDR3 is 15 amino acids long. DNA of the CDR3: TGTGCCAGCAGCTTAGCTATAGCGTATGGGGAGACCCAGTACTTC. Translating gives CASSLAIAYGETQYF. Looking up the rest from reference TRBV7-6 and TRBJ2-5 gives the full variable domain: GAGVSQSPRYKVTKRGQDVALRCDPISGHVSLYWYRQALGQGPEFLTYFNYEAQQDKSGLPNDRFSAERPEGSISTLTIQRTEQRDSAMYRCASSLAIAYGETQYFGPGTRLLVL.

The rearrangement joins TRBV28 to TRBJ1-2, with 11 bases matching TRBD1. Germline V gene lookup returns CDR1 MDHEN and CDR2 SYDVKM. V lost 8 bases to trimming and J lost 4 bases; unmatched junction nucleotides: 12. The CDR3 totals 16 residues. This CDR3 is CASRPVPGQGGYGYTF. The CDR3 coding sequence is TGTGCCAGCCGACCCGTTCCGGGACAGGGGGGCTATGGCTACACCTTC.

The chain couples TRBV28 to TRBJ1-6; 9 nucleotides agree with TRBD1. The CDR3 length is 15 residues. Per the germline V gene, CDR1 is MDHEN and CDR2 is SYDVKM. Trimming removed 5 bases from V and 5 bases from J; junction bases left unmatched: 4. CDR3 coding DNA: TGTGCCAGCAGTCGACGGACAGGGGATAATTCACCCCTCCACTTT. Its protein is CASSRRTGDNSPLHF.

In nucleotides, the CDR3 is TGTGCCAGTAGTAGGTTGGCAGGGGGGATGAGCAATCAGCCCCAGCATTTT. Its protein is CASSRLAGGMSNQPQHF. V is TRBV19 and J is TRBJ1-5; 7 bases align to TRBD1. The CDR3 length is 17 residues. V lost 4 bases to trimming and J lost 1 base; unmatched junction nucleotides: 10. Germline assignment: CDR1 LNHDA and CDR2 SQIVND (reference sequence).

V gene TRBV6-5 combines with J gene TRBJ1-5; D is uncertain. Germline V gene lookup returns CDR1 MNHEY and CDR2 SVGAGI. This CDR3 has 13 residues. V was shortened by 5 bases and J by 3 bases, with 8 bases between the two germline ends. The CDR3 loop is CASSRQHNQPQHF. For the CDR3, the DNA is TGTGCCAGCAGTCGTCAACACAATCAGCCCCAGCATTTT.

This chain connects TRBV6-5 to TRBJ2-7, with TRBD2 matching 9 bases. Germline CDR1 and CDR2: MNHEY and SVGAGI. J gave up 4 bases and V 7 bases, and 5 bases lay outside the gene matches. The CDR3 covers 13 residues. This chain's CDR3 is CASTLGLAYEQYF. The CDR3 DNA is TGTGCCAGCACGCTGGGACTAGCTTACGAGCAGTACTTC.

This clone showed up just once. The same CDR3 is also encoded by other DNA sequences in this sample. The gene calls are TRBV3-1 (or the pseudogene TRBV3-2) and TRBJ2-3; D not resolved. The germline V gene encodes CDR1 LGHDT and CDR2 YNNKEL (reference sequence). The germline V and J ends were trimmed by 3 bases and 3 bases, with 4 bases remaining between them. The CDR3 contains 12 residues. Here the CDR3 reads CASSHLTDTQYF. CDR3 DNA sequence: TGTGCCAGCAGCCACCTTACAGATACGCAGTATTTT.

The chain links TRBV4-1 to TRBJ2-7, with D maybe TRBD2 (5 bases). This CDR3 has 17 amino acids. Germline lookup yields CDR1 MGHRA and CDR2 YSYEKL. The V and J ends lost 5 bases and 0 bases respectively, with 20 bases between them. The CDR3, as DNA: TGCGCCAGCAGCGAGACAACCGGGGTGAGTGCCTCCTACGAGCAGTACTTC. It codes for CASSETTGVSASYEQYF.

The chain carries TRBV27 and TRBJ1-4; 7 bases line up with TRBD1. The germline V gene has CDR1 MNHEY and CDR2 SMNVEV (reference sequence). V lost 5 bases and J lost 3; bases outside the gene matches: 6. CDR3 length: 15 residues. The CDR3 protein is CASSTYRGANEKLFF. In nucleotides, the CDR3 is TGTGCCAGCAGTACCTACAGGGGCGCTAATGAAAAACTGTTTTTT. The full variable domain, with the rest looked up from reference TRBV27 and TRBJ1-4, is EAQVTQNPRYLITVTGKKLTVTCSQNMNHEYMSWYRQDPGLGLRQIYYSMNVEVTDKGDVPEGYKVSRKEKRNFPLILESPSPNQTSLYFCASSTYRGANEKLFFGSGTQLSVL.

The rearrangement joins TRBV6-5 to TRBJ1-2, with 7 nucleotides matching TRBD1. Per the germline V gene, CDR1 is MNHEY and CDR2 is SVGAGI. Trimming at V came to 6 bases and at J to 7 bases, leaving 2 bases not matched to a gene. CDR3 length: 11 amino acids. The chain's CDR3 is CASRRDSGYTF. The CDR3 DNA reads TGTGCCAGCAGAAGGGACAGTGGCTACACCTTC.

The chain links TRBV5-1 to TRBJ2-2; D call uncertain. The CDR3 extends over 15 amino acids. Germline V gene data show CDR1 as SGHRS and CDR2 as YFSETQ. Between the trimmed V and J ends, which lost 0 bases and 0 bases, there was a span of 6 bases. The CDR3 region is CASSLAISNTGELFF. The CDR3 nucleotides read TGCGCCAGCAGCTTGGCTATATCGAACACCGGGGAGCTGTTTTTT.

V is TRBV19 and J is TRBJ2-1; the D gene is possibly TRBD2 (5 bases). V shed 10 bases and J shed 7 bases, with 17 bases lying between them. CDR3 length: 13 residues. Germline lookup yields CDR1 LNHDA and CDR2 SQIVND (reference sequence). CDR3 loop: CATAGLGRNEQFF. In nucleotides, the CDR3 is TGTGCCACCGCGGGTCTAGGGCGGAATGAGCAGTTCTTC.

The chain employs TRBV30 and TRBJ1-1; 9 bases are a match to TRBD1. Germline CDR1 reads GTSNPN; CDR2 reads SVGIG (reference sequence). This CDR3 has 14 residues. Trimming removed 3 bases from V and 1 base from J; junction bases left unmatched: 3. The CDR3 spells CAWSLGQGNTEAFF. CDR3 DNA sequence: TGTGCCTGGAGCCTGGGACAGGGGAACACTGAAGCTTTCTTT.

The chain is built from TRBV4-3 and TRBJ1-4; no definite D call. Germline CDR1 LGHNA, CDR2 YSLEER. V was shortened by 0 bases and J by 8 bases, with 7 bases between the two germline ends. This CDR3 has 13 residues. In DNA, the CDR3 is TGCGCCAGCAGCCAAGAACGGGGAGAAAAACTGTTTTTT. It specifies CASSQERGEKLFF.

In its sample, this clone was seen a few times. This rearrangement joins TRBV9 to TRBJ2-1, with TRBD2 identical over 10 bases. Looked up from germline, CDR1 is SGDLS and CDR2 is YYNGEE. This CDR3 comprises 16 residues. The ends lost 0 bases at V and 8 bases at J; junction bases unmatched: 8. This CDR3 is CASSVGASGSSDEQFF. For the CDR3, the DNA is TGTGCCAGCAGCGTAGGGGCTAGCGGGAGTAGCGATGAGCAGTTCTTC.

J is TRBJ2-1 and V is TRBV28, with TRBD1 matching over 10 bases. V lost 5 bases and J lost 5; bases outside the gene matches: 9. The CDR3 covers 16 residues. The germline V gene encodes CDR1 MDHEN and CDR2 SYDVKM. The CDR3: CASSPGSGQGDNEQFF. The CDR3 DNA reads TGTGCCAGCAGTCCTGGTTCCGGACAGGGGGACAATGAGCAGTTCTTC. The complete variable domain, with remaining parts taken from reference TRBV28 and TRBJ2-1, reads DVKVTQSSRYLVKRTGEKVFLECVQDMDHENMFWYRQDPGLGLRLIYFSYDVKMKEKGDIPEGYSVSREKKERFSLILESASTNQTSMYLCASSPGSGQGDNEQFFGPGTRLTVL.